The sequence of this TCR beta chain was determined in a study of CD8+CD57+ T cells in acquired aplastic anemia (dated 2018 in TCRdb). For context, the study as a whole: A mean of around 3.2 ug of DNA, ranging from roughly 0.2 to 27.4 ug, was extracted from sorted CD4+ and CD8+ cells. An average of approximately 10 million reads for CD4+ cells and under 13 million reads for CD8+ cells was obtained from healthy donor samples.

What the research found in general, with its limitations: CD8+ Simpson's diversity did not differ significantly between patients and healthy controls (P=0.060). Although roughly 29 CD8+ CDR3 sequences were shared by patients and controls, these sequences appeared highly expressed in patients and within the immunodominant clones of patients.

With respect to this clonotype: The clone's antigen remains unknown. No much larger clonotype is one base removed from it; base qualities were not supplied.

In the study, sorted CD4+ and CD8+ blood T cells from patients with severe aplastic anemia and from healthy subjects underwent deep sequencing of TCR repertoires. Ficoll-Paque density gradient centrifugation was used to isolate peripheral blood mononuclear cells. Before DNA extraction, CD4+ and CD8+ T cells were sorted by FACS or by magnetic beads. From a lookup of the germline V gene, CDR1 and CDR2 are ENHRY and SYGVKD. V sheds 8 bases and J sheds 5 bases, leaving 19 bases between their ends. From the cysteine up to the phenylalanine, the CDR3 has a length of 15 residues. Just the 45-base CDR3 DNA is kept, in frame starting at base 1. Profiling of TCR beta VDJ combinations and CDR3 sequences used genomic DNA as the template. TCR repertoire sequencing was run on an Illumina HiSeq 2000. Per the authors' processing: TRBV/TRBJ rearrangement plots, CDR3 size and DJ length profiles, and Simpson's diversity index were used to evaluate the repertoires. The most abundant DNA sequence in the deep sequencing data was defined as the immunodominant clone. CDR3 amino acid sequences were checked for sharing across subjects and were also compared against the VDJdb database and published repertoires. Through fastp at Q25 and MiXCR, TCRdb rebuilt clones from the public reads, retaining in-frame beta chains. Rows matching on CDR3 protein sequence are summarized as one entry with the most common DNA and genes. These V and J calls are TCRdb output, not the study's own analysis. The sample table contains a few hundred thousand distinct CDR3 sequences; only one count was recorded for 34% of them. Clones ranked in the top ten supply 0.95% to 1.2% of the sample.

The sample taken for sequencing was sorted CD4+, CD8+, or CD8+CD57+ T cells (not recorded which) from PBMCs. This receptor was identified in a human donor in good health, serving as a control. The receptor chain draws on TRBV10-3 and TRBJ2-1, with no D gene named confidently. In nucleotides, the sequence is TGTGCCATCTGCAGTCCCTGGGTGGGTCACAATGAGCAGTTCTTC. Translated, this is CAICSPWVGHNEQFF.